A selection of T cell receptor beta chains follows, all from one sample in a study of T cell repertoires in ileal Crohn's disease. Libraries were prepared by immunoSEQ multiplex PCR; TCRdb keeps only in-frame clonotypes and omits some of them. The sample includes thousands of clones, 55% to 75% seen only once; the top ten take roughly 41%. The sequenced material came from ileal tissue. The receptors come from an adult with Crohn's disease. Both conserved end residues are part of each CDR3. The order of the fields is D gene, V gene, clone size, J gene, CDR3 protein, CDR3 DNA. D genes are given only for firm matches. Clone size is given for some rows only: seen once, a few or many times, or a class if the clone is expanded.

>-|TRBV2|-|TRBJ1-4
CASRTGFVATNEKLFF
TGTGCCAGCAGGACGGGGTTTGTCGCAACTAATGAAAAACTGTTTTTT
>TRBD2|TRBV4-1|-|TRBJ2-2
CASSQVTSENTGELFF
TGCGCCAGCAGCCAAGTGACTAGCGAGAACACCGGGGAGCTGTTTTTT
>TRBD1|TRBV5-4|-|TRBJ2-4
CASRSTGRANF
TGTGCCAGCAGATCGACAGGGCGGGCGAACTTC
>TRBD2|TRBV19|-|TRBJ2-7
CASSTGLAGEQYF
TGTGCCAGTAGTACGGGACTAGCGGGCGAGCAGTACTTC
>-|TRBV15|-|TRBJ1-1
CATSRAWGGGTEAFF
TGTGCCACCAGCAGAGCATGGGGAGGGGGCACTGAAGCTTTCTTT
>TRBD2|TRBV7-9|-|TRBJ2-2
CASSLRTSGFTRHTGELFF
TGTGCCAGCAGCTTAAGGACTAGCGGTTTCACTCGTCACACCGGGGAGCTGTTTTTT
>TRBD1|TRBV7-2|-|TRBJ1-2
CASSFRGDGYTF
TGTGCCAGCAGCTTCAGGGGGGACGGCTACACCTTC
>-|TRBV6-1|-|TRBJ2-7
CASSEGSSTGEQYF
TGTGCCAGCAGTGAAGGAAGTAGTACGGGGGAGCAGTACTTC
>TRBD2|TRBV28|once|TRBJ2-3
CASSSRLAEDTDTQYF
TGTGCCAGCAGTTCTCGACTAGCGGAAGACACAGATACGCAGTATTTT
>-|TRBV4-1|-|TRBJ2-7
CASSQDHPGSSYEQYF
TGCGCCAGCAGCCAAGATCATCCAGGGAGCTCCTACGAGCAGTACTTC
>TRBD2|TRBV6-1|few|TRBJ2-7
CASRGTMVGEQYF
TGTGCCAGCAGGGGGACTATGGTGGGCGAGCAGTACTTC
>-|TRBV18|-|TRBJ1-2
CASSPDGASGYTF
TGTGCCAGCTCACCGGACGGGGCTTCCGGCTACACCTTC
>-|TRBV7-7|-|TRBJ2-5
CASSPGTAGETQYF
TGTGCTAGCAGCCCAGGGACTGCAGGGGAGACCCAGTACTTC
>TRBD1|TRBV11-3|-|TRBJ1-1
CASSLRGPNTEAFF
TGTGCCAGCAGCTTAAGGGGGCCGAACACTGAAGCTTTCTTT
>-|TRBV19|-|TRBJ1-1
CASSNTQYRGHTEAFF
TGTGCCAGTAGTAACACCCAGTATCGGGGGCACACTGAAGCTTTCTTT
>-|TRBV6-6|once|TRBJ2-3
CASSYDGADTQYF
TGTGCCAGCAGTTACGACGGTGCAGATACGCAGTATTTT
>-|TRBV7-6|few|TRBJ2-5
CASSYQETQYF
TGTGCCAGCAGCTACCAAGAGACCCAGTACTTC
>TRBD1|TRBV5-1|-|TRBJ1-2
CASSLDRGERGYTF
TGCGCCAGCAGCTTGGACAGGGGAGAGCGGGGCTACACCTTC
>TRBD2|TRBV5-4|-|TRBJ2-7
CASAGEGTSEAYEQYF
TGTGCCAGCGCAGGAGAGGGGACTAGCGAGGCCTACGAGCAGTACTTC
>-|TRBV19|-|TRBJ1-2
CASSPHQAGADHGYTF
TGTGCCAGTAGTCCGCATCAGGCCGGGGCTGACCATGGCTACACCTTC
>-|TRBV5-1|-|TRBJ1-5
CASSLGDHANQPQHF
TGCGCCAGCAGCTTGGGGGACCACGCAAATCAGCCCCAGCATTTT
>-|TRBV7-3|-|TRBJ2-6
CASSIQEGGILTF
TGTGCCAGCAGCATCCAAGAGGGGGGGATCCTGACTTTC